This T cell receptor (beta chain) came from a study of T cells after yellow fever vaccination. TCRdb analysed the 5' RACE reads with MiXCR anew, one entry per CDR3 protein. The data contain approximately 340,000 distinct CDR3 sequences, roughly 8.7% of them seen just once; the ten biggest clones take up under 20%. Points on this clonotype: No antigen is known for it.

Study-wide findings and caveats: From the bulk population, abundant clonotypes could contaminate and appear within FACS-sorted repertoires.

The sequence derives from a man younger than 30 who received the YFV17D yellow fever vaccine. This specimen was PBMCs, taken on the day of the first yellow fever vaccination.

The CDR3 here is CASSTPGDMSTDTQYF. The CDR3 nucleotides read TGTGCCAGCAGTACCCCAGGCGATATGAGCACAGATACGCAGTATTTT. The chain uses TRBV7-9 and TRBJ2-3; D ambiguous. This CDR3 comprises 16 residues. V was shortened by 6 bases and J by 0 bases, with 16 bases between the two germline ends. Looked up from germline, CDR1 is SEHNR and CDR2 is FQNEAQ (reference sequence).